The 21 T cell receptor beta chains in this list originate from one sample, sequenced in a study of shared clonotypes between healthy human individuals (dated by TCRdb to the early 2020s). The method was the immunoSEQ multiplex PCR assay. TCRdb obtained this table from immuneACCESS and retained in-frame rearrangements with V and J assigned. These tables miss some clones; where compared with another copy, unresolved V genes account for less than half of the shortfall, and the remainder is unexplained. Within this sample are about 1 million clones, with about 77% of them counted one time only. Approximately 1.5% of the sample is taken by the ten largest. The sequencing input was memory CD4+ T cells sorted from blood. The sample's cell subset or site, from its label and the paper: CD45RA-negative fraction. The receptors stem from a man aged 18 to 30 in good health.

The CDR3 spells CAWSPQGNYGYTF. The DNA for the CDR3 is TGTGCCTGGAGCCCACAGGGCAACTATGGCTACACCTTC. The chain recombines TRBV30 with TRBJ1-2; D is perhaps TRBD1 (6 bases). Between the trimmed V and J ends, which lost 3 bases and 2 bases, there was a span of 10 bases. Germline CDR1 and CDR2: GTSNPN and SVGIG (reference sequence). CDR3 length equals 13 residues.

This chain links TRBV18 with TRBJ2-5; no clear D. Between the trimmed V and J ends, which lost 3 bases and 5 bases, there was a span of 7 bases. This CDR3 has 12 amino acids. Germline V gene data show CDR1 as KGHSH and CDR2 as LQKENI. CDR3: CASSPYGETQYF. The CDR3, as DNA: TGTGCCAGCTCACCGTACGGCGAGACCCAGTACTTC.

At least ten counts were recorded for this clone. The DNA for the CDR3 is TGTGCCAGTAGTATCGGTATCACAGGGTCACAGCCCCAGCATTTT. The encoded protein is CASSIGITGSQPQHF. V is TRBV19 and J is TRBJ1-5; D is possibly TRBD1 (6 bases). The CDR3 consists of 15 residues. The V and J ends lost 3 bases and 7 bases respectively, with 16 bases between them. CDR1 and CDR2 (germline): LNHDA, SQIVND (reference sequence).

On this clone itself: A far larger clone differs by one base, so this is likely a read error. Written as DNA, the CDR3 is TGTGCCAGCAGCTCCTCCCAGACTAGCGGGAGGACCGGGGGGCTGTTTTTT. Its translation is CASSSSQTSGRTGGLFF. The chain joins TRBV11-3 to TRBJ2-2; 13 bases align to TRBD2. This CDR3 is 17 amino acids long. Germline lookup yields CDR1 SGHNT and CDR2 YENEEA.

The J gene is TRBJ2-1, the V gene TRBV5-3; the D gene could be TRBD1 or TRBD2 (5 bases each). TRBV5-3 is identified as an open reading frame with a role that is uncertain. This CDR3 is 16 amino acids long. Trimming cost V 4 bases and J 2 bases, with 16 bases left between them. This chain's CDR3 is CARSPNRDGTYNEQFF. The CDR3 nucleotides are TGTGCCAGAAGCCCGAACCGGGACGGTACCTACAATGAGCAGTTCTTC.

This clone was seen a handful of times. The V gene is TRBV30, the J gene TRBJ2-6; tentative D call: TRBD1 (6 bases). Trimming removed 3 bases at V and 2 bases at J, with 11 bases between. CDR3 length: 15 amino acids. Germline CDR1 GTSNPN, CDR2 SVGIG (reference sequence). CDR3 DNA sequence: TGTGCCTGGAGGCTGCAGGGGACTGGGGCCAACGTCCTGACTTTC. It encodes CAWRLQGTGANVLTF.

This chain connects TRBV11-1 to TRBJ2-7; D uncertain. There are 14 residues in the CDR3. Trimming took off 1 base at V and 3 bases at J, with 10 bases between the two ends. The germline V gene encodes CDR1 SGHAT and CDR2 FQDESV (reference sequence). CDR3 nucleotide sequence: TGTGCCAGCAGCTTAGAGGCTATAAACTACGAGCAGTACTTC. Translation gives CASSLEAINYEQYF.

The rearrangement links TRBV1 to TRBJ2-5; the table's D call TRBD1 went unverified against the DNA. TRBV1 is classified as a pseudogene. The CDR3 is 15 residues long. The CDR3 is CTSSHVRQKQETQYF. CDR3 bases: TGCACCAGCAGCCATGTACGACAGAAACAAGAGACCCAGTACTTC.

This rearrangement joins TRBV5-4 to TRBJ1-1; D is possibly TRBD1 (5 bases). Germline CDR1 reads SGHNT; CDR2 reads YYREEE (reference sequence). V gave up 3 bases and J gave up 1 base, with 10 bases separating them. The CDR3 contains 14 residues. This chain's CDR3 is CASSSYQGNTEAFF. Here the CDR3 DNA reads TGTGCCAGCAGCTCATATCAGGGGAACACTGAAGCTTTCTTT.

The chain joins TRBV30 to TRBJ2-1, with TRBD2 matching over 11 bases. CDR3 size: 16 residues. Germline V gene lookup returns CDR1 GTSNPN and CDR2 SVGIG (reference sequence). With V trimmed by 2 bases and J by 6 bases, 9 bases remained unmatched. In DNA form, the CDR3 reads TGTGCCTGGAGTTCTAGCGGGGGGAGCTCAACCAATGAGCAGTTCTTC. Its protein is CAWSSSGGSSTNEQFF.

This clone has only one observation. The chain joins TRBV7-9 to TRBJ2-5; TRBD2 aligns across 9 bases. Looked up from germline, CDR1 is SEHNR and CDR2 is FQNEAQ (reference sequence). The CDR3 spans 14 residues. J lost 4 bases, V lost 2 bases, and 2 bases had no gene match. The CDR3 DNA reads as TGTGCCAGCAGCTTAATGACTAGCGGAGAGACCCAGTACTTC. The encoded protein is CASSLMTSGETQYF.

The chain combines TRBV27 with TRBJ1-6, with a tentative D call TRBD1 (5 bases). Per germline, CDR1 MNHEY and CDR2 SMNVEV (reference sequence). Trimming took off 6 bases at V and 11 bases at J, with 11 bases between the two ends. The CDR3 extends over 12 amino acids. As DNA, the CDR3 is TGTGCCAGCAGGATCCAGGGTCCACCCCTCCACTTT. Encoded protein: CASRIQGPPLHF.

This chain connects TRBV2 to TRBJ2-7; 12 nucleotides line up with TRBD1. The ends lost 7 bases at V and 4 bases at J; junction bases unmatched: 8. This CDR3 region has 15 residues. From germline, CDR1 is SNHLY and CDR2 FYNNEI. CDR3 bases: TGTGCCAGCATCCCCGGGACAGGGGGCGAATACGAGCAGTACTTC. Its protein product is CASIPGTGGEYEQYF.

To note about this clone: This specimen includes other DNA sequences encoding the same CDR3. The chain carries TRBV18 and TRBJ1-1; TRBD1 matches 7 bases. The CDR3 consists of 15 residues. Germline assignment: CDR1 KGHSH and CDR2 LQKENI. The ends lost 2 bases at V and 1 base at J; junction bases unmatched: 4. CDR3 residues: CASSPGGQKNTEAFF. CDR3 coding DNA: TGTGCCAGCTCACCAGGGGGACAGAAGAACACTGAAGCTTTCTTT.

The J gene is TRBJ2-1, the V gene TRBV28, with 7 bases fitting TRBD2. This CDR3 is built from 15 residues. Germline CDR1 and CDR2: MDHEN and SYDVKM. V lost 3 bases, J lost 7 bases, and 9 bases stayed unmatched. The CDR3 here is CASSLQPSGVNEQFF. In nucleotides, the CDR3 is TGTGCCAGCAGTTTGCAGCCTAGCGGCGTTAATGAGCAGTTCTTC. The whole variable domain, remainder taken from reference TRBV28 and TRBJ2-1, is DVKVTQSSRYLVKRTGEKVFLECVQDMDHENMFWYRQDPGLGLRLIYFSYDVKMKEKGDIPEGYSVSREKKERFSLILESASTNQTSMYLCASSLQPSGVNEQFFGPGTRLTVL.

The CDR3 nucleotides read TGTGCCAGCAGCAGGGACAGATGGTCTGGAAACACCATATATTTT. Its protein is CASSRDRWSGNTIYF. The chain employs TRBV6-5 and TRBJ1-3; the match to TRBD1 covers 7 bases. After removal of 6 bases from V and 1 base from J, the junction contained 6 bases not matched to a gene. Germline V gives CDR1 MNHEY, CDR2 SVGAGI. The CDR3 spans 15 residues.

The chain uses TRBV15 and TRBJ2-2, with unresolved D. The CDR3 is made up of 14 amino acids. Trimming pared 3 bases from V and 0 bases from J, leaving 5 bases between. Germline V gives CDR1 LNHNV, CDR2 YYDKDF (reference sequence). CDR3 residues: CATSSDPNTGELFF. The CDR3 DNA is TGTGCCACCAGCAGTGACCCGAACACCGGGGAGCTGTTTTTT.

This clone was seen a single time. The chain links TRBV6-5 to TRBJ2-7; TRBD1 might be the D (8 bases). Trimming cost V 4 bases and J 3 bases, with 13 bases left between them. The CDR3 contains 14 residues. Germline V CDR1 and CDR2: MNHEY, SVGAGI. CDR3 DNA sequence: TGTGCCAGCAGTTTTTACAGGGGGGGCTACGAGCAGTACTTC. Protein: CASSFYRGGYEQYF.

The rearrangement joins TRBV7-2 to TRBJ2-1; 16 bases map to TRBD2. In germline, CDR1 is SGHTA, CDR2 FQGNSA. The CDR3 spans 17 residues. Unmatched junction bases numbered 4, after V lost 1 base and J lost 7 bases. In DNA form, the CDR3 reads TGTGCCAGCAGCTTAGTGGGACTAGCGGGGGGGCAAAATGAGCAGTTCTTC. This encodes CASSLVGLAGGQNEQFF. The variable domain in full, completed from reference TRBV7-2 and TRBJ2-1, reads GAGVSQSPSNKVTEKGKDVELRCDPISGHTALYWYRQSLGQGLEFLIYFQGNSAPDKSGLPSDRFSAERTGGSVSTLTIQRTQQEDSAVYLCASSLVGLAGGQNEQFFGPGTRLTVL.

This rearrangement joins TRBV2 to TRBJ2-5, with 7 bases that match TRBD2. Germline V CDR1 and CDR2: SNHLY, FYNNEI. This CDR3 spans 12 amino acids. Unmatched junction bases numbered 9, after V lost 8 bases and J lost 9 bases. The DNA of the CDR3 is TGTGCCAGCGCTGCGGGGGTTGCGGCCCAGTACTTC. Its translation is CASAAGVAAQYF. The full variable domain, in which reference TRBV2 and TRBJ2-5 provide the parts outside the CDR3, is EPEVTQTPSHQVTQMGQEVILRCVPISNHLYFYWYRQILGQKVEFLVSFYNNEISEKSEIFDDQFSVERPDGSNFTLKIRSTKLEDSAMYFCASAAGVAAQYFGPGTRLLVL.

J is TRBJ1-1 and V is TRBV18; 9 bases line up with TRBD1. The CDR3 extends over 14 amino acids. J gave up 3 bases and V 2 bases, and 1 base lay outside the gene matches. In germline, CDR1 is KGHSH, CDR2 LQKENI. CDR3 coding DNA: TGTGCCAGCTCACCATGGACAGGGGACACTGAAGCTTTCTTT. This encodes CASSPWTGDTEAFF.